This T cell receptor (beta chain) stems from a study of blood T cell repertoires in COVID-19. The table came from immunoSEQ multiplex PCR; TCRdb's copy has only in-frame clones and leaves some out. Here the sample spans some 170,000 clones, around 90% being singletons. This clone has only one observation. Germline assignment: CDR1 KGHSH and CDR2 LQKENI. Trimming shortened V by 6 bases and J by 5 bases, and 14 bases separated the two germline ends. The CDR3 spans 15 residues. This clonotype was sampled from a woman aged 45-59 years with acute or convalescent COVID-19. Sample: peripheral blood. This chain uses TRBV18 with TRBJ1-6, with D uncertain. The CDR3 sequence is CASSPRAPDNSPLHF. CDR3 DNA: TGTGCCAGCTCCCCGAGAGCACCGGATAATTCACCCCTCCACTTT.